This TCR beta chain is drawn from a study of blood T cell repertoires in COVID-19. Study-wide context: Spain, Italy and the United States supplied samples that represented acute and convalescent COVID-19.

Trimming shortened V by 5 bases and J by 0 bases, and 8 bases separated the two germline ends. The length of the CDR3 is 14 residues. Germline CDR1 and CDR2: MNHEY and SMNVEV (reference sequence). As handled by the study authors: For nucleated cells, counts were estimated from reference gene primer amplification. TCRdb's table, derived via immunoSEQ multiplex PCR, lists solely in-frame clones and lacks some. V, J and clone size reflect that table, while D and trimming were determined from the DNA. The sample contains 190,000 or so clones, around 89% of which appear only once. Either two negative PCRs, clearance, or symptom resolution qualified Cohort 3 donors as recovered.

J is TRBJ1-3 and V is TRBV27; no clear D. Sequencing was done on a sample of PBMCs or T cells enriched from blood (not recorded which). This TCR was recovered from a woman aged 18-30 years who had recovered from COVID-19. Here the CDR3 reads CASSPGNSGNTIYF. The DNA for the CDR3 is TGTGCCAGCAGTCCCGGGAACTCTGGAAACACCATATATTTT.